This entry concerns a single T cell receptor (beta chain). Its antigen is as yet unknown. This specimen belongs to a study of OX40 agonist ivuxolimab in advanced cancers. Study details: Averaging roughly 60 years in age, with a range of roughly 23 to 80, the cohort was 82.7% male.

Study outcomes and limitations: Expanded peripheral T-cell antigen specificity went undetermined. Low normalized T-cell clonal expansion was also seen in some nonresponders.

Germline V gene sequence: CDR1 SNHLY, CDR2 FYNNEI. J lost 2 bases, V lost 4 bases, and 7 bases had no gene match. The CDR3 totals 16 residues. The data were produced by immunoSEQ multiplex PCR, yet TCRdb's version contains in-frame clones alone and is incomplete. The sample includes 65,000 to 90,000 clones, about four fifths of them seen just once. The source of this sequence is an adult with an advanced solid tumor such as melanoma, head and neck, liver or kidney cancer. The gene calls are TRBV2 and TRBJ1-3; 8 nucleotides match TRBD1. The sample consisted of CD4+ or CD8+ T cells sorted from blood, taken in a trial of the OX40 agonist ivuxolimab. The CDR3 reads CASSARTGRAGNTIYF. The CDR3 DNA is TGTGCCAGCAGTGCTAGGACAGGGCGAGCTGGAAACACCATATATTTT. Supplemented by reference TRBV2 and TRBJ1-3, the full variable domain reads EPEVTQTPSHQVTQMGQEVILRCVPISNHLYFYWYRQILGQKVEFLVSFYNNEISEKSEIFDDQFSVERPDGSNFTLKIRSTKLEDSAMYFCASSARTGRAGNTIYFGEGSWLTVV.